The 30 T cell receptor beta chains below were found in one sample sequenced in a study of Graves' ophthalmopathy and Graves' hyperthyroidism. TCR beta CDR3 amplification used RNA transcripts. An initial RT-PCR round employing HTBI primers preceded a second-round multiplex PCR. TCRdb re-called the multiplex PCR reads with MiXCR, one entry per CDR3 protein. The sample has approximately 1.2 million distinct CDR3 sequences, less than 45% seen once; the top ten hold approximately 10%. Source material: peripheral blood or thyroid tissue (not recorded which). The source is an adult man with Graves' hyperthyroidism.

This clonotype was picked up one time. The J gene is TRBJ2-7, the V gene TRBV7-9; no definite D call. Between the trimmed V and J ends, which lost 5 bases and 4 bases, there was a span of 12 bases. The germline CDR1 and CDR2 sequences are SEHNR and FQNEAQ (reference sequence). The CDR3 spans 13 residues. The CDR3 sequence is CASSPDVDYEQYF. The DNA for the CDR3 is TGTGCCAGCAGCCCGGACGTCGATTACGAGCAGTACTTC.

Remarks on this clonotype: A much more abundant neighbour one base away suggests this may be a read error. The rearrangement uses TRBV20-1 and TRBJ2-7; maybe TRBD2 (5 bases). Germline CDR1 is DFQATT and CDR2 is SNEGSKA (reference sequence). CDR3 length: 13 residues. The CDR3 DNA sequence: TGCAGTGCTAGACTGCAGGCTAGCCCCGAGCATTACTTC. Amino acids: CSARLQASPEHYF.

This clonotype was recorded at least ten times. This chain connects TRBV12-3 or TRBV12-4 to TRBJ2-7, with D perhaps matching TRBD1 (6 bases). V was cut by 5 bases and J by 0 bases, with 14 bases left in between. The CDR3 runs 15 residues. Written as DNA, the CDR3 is TGTGCCAGCAGTGACAGGCAGACCAGCTCCTACGAGCAGTACTTC. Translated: CASSDRQTSSYEQYF.

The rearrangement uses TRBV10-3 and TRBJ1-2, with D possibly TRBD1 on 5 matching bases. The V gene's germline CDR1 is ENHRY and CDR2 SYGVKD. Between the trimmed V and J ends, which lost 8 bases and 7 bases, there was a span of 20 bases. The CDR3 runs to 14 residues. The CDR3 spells CAIADKGLGRGYTF. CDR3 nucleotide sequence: TGTGCCATCGCGGACAAGGGGTTAGGTCGTGGCTACACCTTC.

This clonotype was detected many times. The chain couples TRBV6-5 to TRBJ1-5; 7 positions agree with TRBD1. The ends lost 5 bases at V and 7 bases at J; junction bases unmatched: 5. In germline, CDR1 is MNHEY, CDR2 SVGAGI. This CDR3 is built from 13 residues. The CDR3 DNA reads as TGTGCCAGCAGTCAGACAGGGATGCAGCCCCAGCATTTT. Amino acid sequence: CASSQTGMQPQHF.

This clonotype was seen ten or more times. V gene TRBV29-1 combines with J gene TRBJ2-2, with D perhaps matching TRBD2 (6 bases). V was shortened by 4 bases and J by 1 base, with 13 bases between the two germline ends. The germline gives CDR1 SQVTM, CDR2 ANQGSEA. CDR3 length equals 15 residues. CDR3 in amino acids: CSVAWDWMNTGELFF. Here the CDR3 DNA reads TGCAGCGTTGCTTGGGACTGGATGAACACCGGGGAGCTGTTTTTT.

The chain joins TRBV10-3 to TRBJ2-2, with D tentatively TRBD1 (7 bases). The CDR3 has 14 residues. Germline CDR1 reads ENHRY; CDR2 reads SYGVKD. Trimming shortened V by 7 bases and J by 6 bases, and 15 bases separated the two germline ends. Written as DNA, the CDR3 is TGTGCCATCATGGGGCAGGGGGGAGCCGGGGAGCTGTTTTTT. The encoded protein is CAIMGQGGAGELFF.

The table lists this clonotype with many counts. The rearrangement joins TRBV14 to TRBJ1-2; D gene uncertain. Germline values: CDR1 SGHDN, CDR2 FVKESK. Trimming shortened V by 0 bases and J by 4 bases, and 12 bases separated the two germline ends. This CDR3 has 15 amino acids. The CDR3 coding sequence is TGTGCCAGCAGCCAAGACGCCCGGGGATTCTATGGCTACACCTTC. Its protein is CASSQDARGFYGYTF.

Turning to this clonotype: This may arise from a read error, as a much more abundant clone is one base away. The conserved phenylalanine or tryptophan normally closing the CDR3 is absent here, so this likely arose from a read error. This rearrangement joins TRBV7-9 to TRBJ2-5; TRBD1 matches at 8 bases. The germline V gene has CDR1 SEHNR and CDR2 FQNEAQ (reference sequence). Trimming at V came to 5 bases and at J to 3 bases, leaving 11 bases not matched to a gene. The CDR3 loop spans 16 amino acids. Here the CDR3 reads CASSELPGQAEETQYL. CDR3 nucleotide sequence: TGTGCCAGCAGCGAACTACCGGGACAGGCAGAAGAGACCCAGTACCTC.

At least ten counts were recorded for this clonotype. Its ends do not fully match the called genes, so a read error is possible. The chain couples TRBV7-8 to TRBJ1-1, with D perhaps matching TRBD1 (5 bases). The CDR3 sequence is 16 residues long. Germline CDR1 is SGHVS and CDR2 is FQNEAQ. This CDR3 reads CASTLGVVGMNTEAFF. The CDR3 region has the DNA TGTGCCAGCACCTTAGGGGTGGTAGGCATGAACACTGAAGCTTTCTTT.

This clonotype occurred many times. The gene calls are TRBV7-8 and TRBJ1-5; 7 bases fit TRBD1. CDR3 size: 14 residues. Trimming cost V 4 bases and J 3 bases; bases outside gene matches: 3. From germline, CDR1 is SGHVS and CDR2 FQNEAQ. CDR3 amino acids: CASSYDRANQPQHF. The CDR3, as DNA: TGTGCCAGCAGCTACGACAGGGCCAATCAGCCCCAGCATTTT.

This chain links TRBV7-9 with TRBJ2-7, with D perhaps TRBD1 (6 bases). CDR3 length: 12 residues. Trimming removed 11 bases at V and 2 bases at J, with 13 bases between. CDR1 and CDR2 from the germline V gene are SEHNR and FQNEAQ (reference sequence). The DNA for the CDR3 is TGTGCCCGGACAGCGTACGCCTACGAGCAGTACTTC. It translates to CARTAYAYEQYF. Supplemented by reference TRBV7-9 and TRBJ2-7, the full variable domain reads DTGVSQNPRHKITKRGQNVTFRCDPISEHNRLYWYRQTLGQGPEFLTYFQNEAQLEKSRLLSDRFSAERPKGSFSTLEIQRTEQGDSAMYLCARTAYAYEQYFGPGTRLTVT.

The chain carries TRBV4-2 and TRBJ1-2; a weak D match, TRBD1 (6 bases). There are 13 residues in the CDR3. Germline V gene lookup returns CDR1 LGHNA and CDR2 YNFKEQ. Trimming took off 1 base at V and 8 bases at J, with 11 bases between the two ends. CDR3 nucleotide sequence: TGTGCCAGCAGCCAAGCTACGGGGGGCGGCTACACCTTC. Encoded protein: CASSQATGGGYTF.

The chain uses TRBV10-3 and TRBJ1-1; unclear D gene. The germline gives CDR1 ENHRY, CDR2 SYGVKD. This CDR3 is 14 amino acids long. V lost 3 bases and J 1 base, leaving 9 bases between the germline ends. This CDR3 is CAISDIWGNTEAFF. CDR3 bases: TGTGCCATCAGTGATATTTGGGGGAACACTGAAGCTTTCTTT.

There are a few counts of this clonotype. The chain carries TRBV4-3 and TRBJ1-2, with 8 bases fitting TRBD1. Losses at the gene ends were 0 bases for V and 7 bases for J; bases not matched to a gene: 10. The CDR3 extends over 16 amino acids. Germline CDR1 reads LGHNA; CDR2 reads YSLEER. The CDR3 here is CASSQDRDRPRLGYTF. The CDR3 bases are TGCGCCAGCAGCCAAGATAGGGACAGGCCACGACTTGGCTACACCTTC.

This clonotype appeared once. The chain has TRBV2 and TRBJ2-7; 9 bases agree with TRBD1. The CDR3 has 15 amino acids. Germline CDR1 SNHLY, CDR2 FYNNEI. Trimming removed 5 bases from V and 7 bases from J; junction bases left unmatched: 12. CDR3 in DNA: TGTGCCAGCAGTCGGGACAGGGTAGGGGGCAATGAGCAGTACTTC. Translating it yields CASSRDRVGGNEQYF.

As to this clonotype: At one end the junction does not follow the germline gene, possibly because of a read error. The CDR3 region has the DNA TGCACCAGCAGGATACCCAGGGGGCAAGGTGGCTACACCTTC. This codes for CTSRIPRGQGGYTF. The rearrangement links TRBV10-2 to TRBJ1-2, with TRBD1 matching 8 bases. Germline V CDR1 and CDR2: WSHSY, SAAADI. There are 14 residues in the CDR3.

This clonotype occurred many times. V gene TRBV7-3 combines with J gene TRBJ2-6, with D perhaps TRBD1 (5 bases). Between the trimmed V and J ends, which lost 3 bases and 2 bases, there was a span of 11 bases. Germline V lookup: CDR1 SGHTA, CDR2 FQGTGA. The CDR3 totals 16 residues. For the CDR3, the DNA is TGTGCCAGCAGCTTCCCTAAGGGGACTGGGGCCAACGTCCTGACTTTC. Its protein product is CASSFPKGTGANVLTF.

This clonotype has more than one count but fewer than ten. As DNA, the CDR3 is TGTGCCAGCAGCGTAAGGGAGGGAAGTTCTGGGGCCAACGTCCTGACTTTC. This encodes CASSVREGSSGANVLTF. The rearrangement uses TRBV9 and TRBJ2-6; 7 bases are a match to TRBD2. This CDR3 has 17 amino acids. Germline V lookup: CDR1 SGDLS, CDR2 YYNGEE. The trim removed 1 base at V and 1 base at J, leaving 5 bases unmatched.

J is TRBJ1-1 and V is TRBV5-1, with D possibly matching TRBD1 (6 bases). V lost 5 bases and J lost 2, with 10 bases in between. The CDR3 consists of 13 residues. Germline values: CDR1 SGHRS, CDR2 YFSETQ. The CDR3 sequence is CASRGGKNTEAFF. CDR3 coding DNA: TGCGCCAGCAGAGGGGGAAAAAACACTGAAGCTTTCTTT.

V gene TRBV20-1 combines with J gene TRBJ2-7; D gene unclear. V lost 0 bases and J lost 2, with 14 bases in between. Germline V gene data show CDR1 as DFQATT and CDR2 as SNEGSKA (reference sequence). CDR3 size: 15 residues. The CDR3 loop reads CSARDFELHTYEQYF. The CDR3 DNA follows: TGCAGTGCTAGAGATTTTGAATTACACACCTACGAGCAGTACTTC.

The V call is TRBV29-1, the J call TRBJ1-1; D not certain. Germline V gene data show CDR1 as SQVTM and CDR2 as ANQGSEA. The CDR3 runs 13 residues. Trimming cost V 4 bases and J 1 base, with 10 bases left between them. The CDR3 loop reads CSVGFEENTEAFF. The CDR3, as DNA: TGCAGCGTTGGATTCGAAGAGAACACTGAAGCTTTCTTT.

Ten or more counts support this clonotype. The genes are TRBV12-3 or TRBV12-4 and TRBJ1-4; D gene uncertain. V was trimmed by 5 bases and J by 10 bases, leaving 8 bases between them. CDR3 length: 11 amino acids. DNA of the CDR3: TGTGCCAGCAGTCAGGTCGGAAAACTGTTTTTT. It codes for CASSQVGKLFF.

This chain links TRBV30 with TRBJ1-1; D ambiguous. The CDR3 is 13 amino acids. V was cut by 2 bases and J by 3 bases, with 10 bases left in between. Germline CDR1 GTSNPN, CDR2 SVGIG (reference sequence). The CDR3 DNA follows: TGTGCCTGGAGTTCCGTGTTGGACACTGAAGCTTTCTTT. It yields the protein CAWSSVLDTEAFF.

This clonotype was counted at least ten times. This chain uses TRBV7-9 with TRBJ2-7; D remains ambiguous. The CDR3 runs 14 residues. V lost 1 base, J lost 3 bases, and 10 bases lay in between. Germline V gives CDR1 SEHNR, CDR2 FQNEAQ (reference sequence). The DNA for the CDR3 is TGTGCCAGCAGCTTAGAAGGCACCTACTACGAGCAGTACTTC. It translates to CASSLEGTYYEQYF.

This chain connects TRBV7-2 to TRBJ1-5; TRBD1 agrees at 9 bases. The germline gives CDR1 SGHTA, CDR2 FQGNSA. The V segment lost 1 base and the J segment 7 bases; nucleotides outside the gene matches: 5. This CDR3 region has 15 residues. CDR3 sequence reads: CASSLGQGVRQPQHF. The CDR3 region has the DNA TGTGCCAGCAGCTTAGGACAGGGGGTGCGGCAGCCCCAGCATTTT.

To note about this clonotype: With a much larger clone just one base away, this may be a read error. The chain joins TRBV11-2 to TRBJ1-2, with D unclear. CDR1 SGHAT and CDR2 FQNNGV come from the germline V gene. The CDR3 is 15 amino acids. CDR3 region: CASGQDVVRIYGYTF. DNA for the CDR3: TGCGCCAGCGGCCAAGATGTAGTCCGAATCTATGGCTACACCTTC. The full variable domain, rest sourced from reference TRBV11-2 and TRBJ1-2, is EAGVAQSPRYKIIEKRQSVAFWCNPISGHATLYWYQQILGQGPKLLIQFQNNGVVDDSQLPKDRFSAERLKGVDSTLKIQPAKLEDSAVYLCASGQDVVRIYGYTFGSGTRLTVV.

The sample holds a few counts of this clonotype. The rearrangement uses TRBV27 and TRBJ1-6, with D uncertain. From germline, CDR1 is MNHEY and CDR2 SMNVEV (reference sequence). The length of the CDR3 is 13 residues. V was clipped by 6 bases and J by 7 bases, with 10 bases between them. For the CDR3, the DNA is TGTGCCAGCAGGTTGCAGTACAATTCACCCCTCCACTTT. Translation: CASRLQYNSPLHF.

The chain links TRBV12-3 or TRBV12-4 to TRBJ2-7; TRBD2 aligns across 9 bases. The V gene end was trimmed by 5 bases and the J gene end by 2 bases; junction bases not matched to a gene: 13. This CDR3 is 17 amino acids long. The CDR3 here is CASSMGGSGGTAYEQYF. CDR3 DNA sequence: TGTGCCAGCAGTATGGGGGGTAGCGGGGGCACAGCCTACGAGCAGTACTTC.

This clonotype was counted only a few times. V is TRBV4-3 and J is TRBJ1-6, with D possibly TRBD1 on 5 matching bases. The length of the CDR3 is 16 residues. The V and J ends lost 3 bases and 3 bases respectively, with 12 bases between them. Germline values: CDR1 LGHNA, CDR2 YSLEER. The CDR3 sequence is CASSQFRADYNSPLHF. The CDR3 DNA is TGCGCCAGCAGCCAGTTCAGGGCAGACTATAATTCACCCCTCCACTTT.